This TCR beta chain was obtained from a study of cytomegalovirus exposure and HLA in healthy donors. Background on the study: Early released data had about 80 million unique TCRs, all coming from HLA-typed donors.

This clone showed up just a few times. Trimming removed 5 bases from V and 1 base from J, with 7 bases in between. Germline V gene sequence: CDR1 SEHNR, CDR2 FQNEAQ (reference sequence). The CDR3 is made up of 13 amino acids. Researchers ran the PCR with 60 Vbeta and 13 Jbeta primers. Sequencing used immunoSEQ multiplex PCR; TCRdb keeps in-frame clones, though not all of them. Of about 170,000 clones in the sample, roughly three quarters were seen once. Sequenced: PBMCs. This TCR was sampled from a woman in her fifties or sixties in good health and CMV-seropositive. This chain connects TRBV7-9 to TRBJ2-3; D unclear. In DNA form, the CDR3 reads TGTGCCAGCAGCCCCAGCGGCACAGATACGCAGTATTTT. This encodes CASSPSGTDTQYF.